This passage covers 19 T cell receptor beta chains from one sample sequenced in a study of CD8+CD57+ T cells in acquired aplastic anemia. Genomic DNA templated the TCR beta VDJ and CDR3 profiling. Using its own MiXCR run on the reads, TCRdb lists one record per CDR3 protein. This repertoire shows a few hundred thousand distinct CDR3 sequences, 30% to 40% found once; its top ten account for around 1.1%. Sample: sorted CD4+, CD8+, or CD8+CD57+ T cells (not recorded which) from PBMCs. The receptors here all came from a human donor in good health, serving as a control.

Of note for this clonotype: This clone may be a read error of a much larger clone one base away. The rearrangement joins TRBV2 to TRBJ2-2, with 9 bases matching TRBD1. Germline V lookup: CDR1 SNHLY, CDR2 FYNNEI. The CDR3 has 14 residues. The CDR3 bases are TGTGCCAGCAATAAGGGACAGGGTAACGGGGGGCTGTTTTTT. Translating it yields CASNKGQGNGGLFF.

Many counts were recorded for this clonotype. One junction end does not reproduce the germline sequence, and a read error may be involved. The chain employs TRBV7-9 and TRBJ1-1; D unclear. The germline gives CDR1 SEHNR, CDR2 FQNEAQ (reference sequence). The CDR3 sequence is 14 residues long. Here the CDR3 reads CASSPADWSTQAFF. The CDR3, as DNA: TGTGCCAGCAGCCCCGCGGATTGGTCCACTCAAGCTTTCTTT.

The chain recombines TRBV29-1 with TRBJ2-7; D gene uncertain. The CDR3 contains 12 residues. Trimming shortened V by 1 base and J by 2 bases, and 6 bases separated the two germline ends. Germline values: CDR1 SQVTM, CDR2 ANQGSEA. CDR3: CSVEGGTYEQYF. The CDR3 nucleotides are TGCAGCGTTGAAGGCGGCACCTACGAGCAGTACTTC.

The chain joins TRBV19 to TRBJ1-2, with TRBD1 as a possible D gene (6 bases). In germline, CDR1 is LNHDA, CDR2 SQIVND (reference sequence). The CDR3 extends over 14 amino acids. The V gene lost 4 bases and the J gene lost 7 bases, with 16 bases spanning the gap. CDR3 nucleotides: TGTGCCAGTAGTAGCTTGGAGACAGGTCGTGGCTACACCTTC. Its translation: CASSSLETGRGYTF.

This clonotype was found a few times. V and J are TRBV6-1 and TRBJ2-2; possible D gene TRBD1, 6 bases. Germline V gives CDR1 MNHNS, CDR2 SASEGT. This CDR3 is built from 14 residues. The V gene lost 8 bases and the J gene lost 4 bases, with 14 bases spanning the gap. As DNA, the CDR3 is TGTGCCAGCTCCCAGGGGCCTGCCACCGGGGAGCTGTTTTTT. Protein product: CASSQGPATGELFF.

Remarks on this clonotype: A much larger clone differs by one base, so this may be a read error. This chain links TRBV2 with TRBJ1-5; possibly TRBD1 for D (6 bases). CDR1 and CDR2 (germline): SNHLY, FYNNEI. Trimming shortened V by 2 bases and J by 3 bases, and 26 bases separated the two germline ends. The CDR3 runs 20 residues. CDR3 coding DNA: TGTGCCAGCAGTGAACGAAGGGACATACTAGACTGGTATACCAATCAGCCCCAGCATTTT. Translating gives CASSERRDILDWYTNQPQHF.

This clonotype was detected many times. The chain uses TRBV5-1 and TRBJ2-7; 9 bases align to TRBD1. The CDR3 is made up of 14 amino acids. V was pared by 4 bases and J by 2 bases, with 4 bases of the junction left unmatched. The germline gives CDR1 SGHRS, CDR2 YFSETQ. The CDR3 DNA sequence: TGCGCCAGCAGCGGGGACAGGGCCCCCTACGAGCAGTACTTC. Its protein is CASSGDRAPYEQYF.

Here the CDR3 DNA reads TGTGCCAGCAGTGACCCAACAGGGGGCGCAGGGGGCTACACCTTC. It encodes CASSDPTGGAGGYTF. This chain connects TRBV25-1 to TRBJ1-2, with 9 positions matching TRBD1. The CDR3 is 15 amino acids. The V gene's germline CDR1 is MGHDK and CDR2 SYGVNS. V dropped 3 bases and J dropped 8; count of bases not matched to a gene: 10.

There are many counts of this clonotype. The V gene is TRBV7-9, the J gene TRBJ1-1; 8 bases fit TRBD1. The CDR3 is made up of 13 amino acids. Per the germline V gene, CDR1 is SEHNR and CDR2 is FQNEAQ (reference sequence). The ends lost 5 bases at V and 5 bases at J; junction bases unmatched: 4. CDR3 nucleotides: TGTGCCAGCAGCACAGGGGGGCGAACTGAAGCTTTCTTT. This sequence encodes CASSTGGRTEAFF.

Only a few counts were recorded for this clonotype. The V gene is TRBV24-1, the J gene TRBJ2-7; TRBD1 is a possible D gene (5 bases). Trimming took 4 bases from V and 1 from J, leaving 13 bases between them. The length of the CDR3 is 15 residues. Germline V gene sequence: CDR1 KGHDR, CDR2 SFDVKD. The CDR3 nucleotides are TGTGCCACCAGTGACCCCAGACAGCGATCCTACGAGCAGTACTTC. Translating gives CATSDPRQRSYEQYF.

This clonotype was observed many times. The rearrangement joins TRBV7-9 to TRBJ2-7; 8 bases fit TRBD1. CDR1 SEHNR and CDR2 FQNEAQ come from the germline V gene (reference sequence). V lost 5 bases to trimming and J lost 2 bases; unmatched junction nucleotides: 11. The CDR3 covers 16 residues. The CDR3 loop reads CASSPARTGRAYEQYF. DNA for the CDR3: TGTGCCAGCAGCCCTGCTAGGACAGGGAGAGCCTACGAGCAGTACTTC.

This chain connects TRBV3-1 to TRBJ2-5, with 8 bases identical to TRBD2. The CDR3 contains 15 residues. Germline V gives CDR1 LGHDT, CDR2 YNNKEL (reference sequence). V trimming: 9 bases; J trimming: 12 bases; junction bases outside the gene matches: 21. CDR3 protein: CASRLASKRDPVKYF. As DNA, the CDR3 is TGTGCCAGTAGACTAGCGTCGAAACGGGACCCCGTGAAGTACTTC.

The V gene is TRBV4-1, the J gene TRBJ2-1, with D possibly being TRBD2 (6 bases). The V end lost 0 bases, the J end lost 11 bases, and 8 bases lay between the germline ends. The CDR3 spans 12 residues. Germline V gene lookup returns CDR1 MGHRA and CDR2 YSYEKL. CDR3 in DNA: TGCGCCAGCAGCCAAGATCGGGAGAAGCAGTTCTTC. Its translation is CASSQDREKQFF.

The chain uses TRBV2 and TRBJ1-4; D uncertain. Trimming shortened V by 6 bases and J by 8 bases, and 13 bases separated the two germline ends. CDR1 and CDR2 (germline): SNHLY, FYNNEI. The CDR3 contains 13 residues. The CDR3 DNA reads TGTGCCAGCAGGGAAAGGGCCCAAGAAAAACTGTTTTTT. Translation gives CASRERAQEKLFF.

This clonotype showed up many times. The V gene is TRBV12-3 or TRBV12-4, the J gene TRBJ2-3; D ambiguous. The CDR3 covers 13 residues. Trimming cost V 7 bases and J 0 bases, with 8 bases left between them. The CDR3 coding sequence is TGTGCCAGCAAGAGCCCCAGCACAGATACGCAGTATTTT. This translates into CASKSPSTDTQYF.

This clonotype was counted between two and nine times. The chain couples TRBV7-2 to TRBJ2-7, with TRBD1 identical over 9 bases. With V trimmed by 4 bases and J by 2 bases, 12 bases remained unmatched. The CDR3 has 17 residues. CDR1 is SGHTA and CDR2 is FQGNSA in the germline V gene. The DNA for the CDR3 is TGTGCCAGCAGCTCCTACCGACAGGGGGGGTACCCCTACGAGCAGTACTTC. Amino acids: CASSSYRQGGYPYEQYF.

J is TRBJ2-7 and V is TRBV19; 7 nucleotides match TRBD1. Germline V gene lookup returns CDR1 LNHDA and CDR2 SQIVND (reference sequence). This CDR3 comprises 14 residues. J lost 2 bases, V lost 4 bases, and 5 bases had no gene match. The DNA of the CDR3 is TGTGCCAGTAGTAAGGGCAGGGGGACCTACGAGCAGTACTTC. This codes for CASSKGRGTYEQYF. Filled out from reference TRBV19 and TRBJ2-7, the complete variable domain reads DGGITQSPKYLFRKEGQNVTLSCEQNLNHDAMYWYRQDPGQGLRLIYYSQIVNDFQKGDIAEGYSVSREKKESFPLTVTSAQKNPTAFYLCASSKGRGTYEQYFGPGTRLTVT.

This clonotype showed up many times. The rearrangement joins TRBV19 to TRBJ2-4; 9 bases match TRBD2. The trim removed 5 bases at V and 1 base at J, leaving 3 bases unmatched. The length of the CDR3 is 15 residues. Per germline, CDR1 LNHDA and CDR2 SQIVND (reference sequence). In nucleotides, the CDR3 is TGTGCCAGTAGTGCGGGGGGGCAGGCCAAAAACATTCAGTACTTC. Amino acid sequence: CASSAGGQAKNIQYF.

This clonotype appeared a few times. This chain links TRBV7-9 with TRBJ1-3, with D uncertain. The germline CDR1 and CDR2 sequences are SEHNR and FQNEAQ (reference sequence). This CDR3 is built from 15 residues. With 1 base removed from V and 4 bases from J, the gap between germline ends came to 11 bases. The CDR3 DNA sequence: TGTGCCAGCAGCTTAGTTGCCCAGTCAGGAAACACCATATATTTT. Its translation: CASSLVAQSGNTIYF.